The 18 T cell receptor beta chains below were found in one sample sequenced in a study of shared clonotypes between healthy human individuals. The table came from immunoSEQ multiplex PCR; TCRdb's copy has only in-frame clones and leaves some out. The repertoire holds roughly 1,600,000 clones, with approximately 98.5% as singletons. Material: naive CD4+ T cells sorted from blood. Specified subset: CD45RA+ positively selected. The receptor set was obtained from a man aged 25 to 40 in good health.

This sequence joins TRBV25-1 and TRBJ1-5; TRBD1 might be the D (6 bases). From germline, CDR1 is MGHDK and CDR2 SYGVNS. Trimming removed 6 bases from V and 5 bases from J, with 14 bases in between. This CDR3 has 14 residues. The chain's CDR3 is CASSEQGWDQPQHF. CDR3 nucleotide sequence: TGTGCCAGCAGCGAACAGGGTTGGGATCAGCCCCAGCATTTT.

The chain carries TRBV4-2 and TRBJ2-4, with 11 bases matching TRBD1. The CDR3 covers 18 residues. Germline V gene data show CDR1 as LGHNA and CDR2 as YNFKEQ. The V gene end was trimmed by 2 bases and the J gene end by 6 bases; junction bases not matched to a gene: 12. CDR3 nucleotide sequence: TGTGCCAGCAGCCAATTGTTTCCGGGACAGGGGGTGGGAAACATTCAGTACTTC. It codes for CASSQLFPGQGVGNIQYF.

This chain joins TRBV9 and TRBJ2-1; 7 bases agree with TRBD1. The germline gives CDR1 SGDLS, CDR2 YYNGEE. V lost 2 bases, J lost 4 bases, and 9 bases stayed unmatched. This CDR3 has 16 amino acids. The CDR3 coding sequence is TGTGCCAGCAGCGTCTCGGGCCAGGGGGTTTACAATGAGCAGTTCTTC. Translation gives CASSVSGQGVYNEQFF.

This rearrangement joins TRBV19 to TRBJ1-1; 9 nucleotides line up with TRBD1. V gave up 5 bases and J gave up 5 bases; unmatched junction bases: 9. Germline CDR1 is LNHDA and CDR2 is SQIVND (reference sequence). This CDR3 comprises 15 residues. CDR3 protein: CASSVTGTGITEAFF. The DNA of the CDR3 is TGTGCCAGTAGTGTAACCGGGACAGGGATTACTGAAGCTTTCTTT.

On this clone: The conserved phenylalanine or tryptophan normally closing the CDR3 is absent here, so this likely arose from a read error. It is unclear where the CDR3 begins or ends on the DNA, so no DNA is shown, and the CDR3 is as TCRdb lists it. The V gene is TRBV23-1, the J gene TRBJ2-7; TRBD2 is taken as the D call from the table, unchecked against the DNA. TRBV23-1 is an ORF for which the function is uncertain. The length of the CDR3 is 14 amino acids, counting both ends. CDR3: CASSHSPGTSGGGC.

This clone was seen a single time. The rearrangement joins TRBV27 to TRBJ2-3, with 7 bases lining up with TRBD2. Trimming at V came to 6 bases and at J to 3 bases, leaving 6 bases not matched to a gene. This CDR3 is built from 14 residues. From germline, CDR1 is MNHEY and CDR2 SMNVEV (reference sequence). The CDR3 protein is CASRLGGSTDTQYF. CDR3 DNA: TGTGCCAGCAGACTGGGCGGGAGTACAGATACGCAGTATTTT.

The rearrangement joins TRBV27 to TRBJ2-1, with 7 positions matching TRBD1. The CDR3 length is 15 residues. Losses at the gene ends were 3 bases for V and 4 bases for J; bases not matched to a gene: 6. The germline gives CDR1 MNHEY, CDR2 SMNVEV (reference sequence). CDR3 sequence (DNA): TGTGCCAGCAGTTTGAGAGGACAGGAGTACAATGAGCAGTTCTTC. It encodes CASSLRGQEYNEQFF.

The genes are TRBV18 and TRBJ2-7; D unclear. Germline CDR1 is KGHSH and CDR2 is LQKENI. CDR3 length: 15 residues. V lost 1 base to trimming and J lost 2 bases, with 12 bases between them. This CDR3 is CASSPLPVQPYEQYF. CDR3 bases: TGTGCCAGCTCACCACTTCCAGTGCAACCCTACGAGCAGTACTTC.

The gene calls are TRBV7-7 and TRBJ2-5; D remains ambiguous. This CDR3 has 13 residues. Germline V gives CDR1 SSHAT, CDR2 FNYEAQ (reference sequence). V lost 5 bases and J 5 bases, leaving 12 bases between the germline ends. CDR3 residues: CASSPFMAETQYF. The CDR3 nucleotides are TGTGCCAGCAGCCCTTTTATGGCCGAGACCCAGTACTTC.

The chain has TRBV5-1 and TRBJ1-1; D ambiguous. This CDR3 contains 13 residues. The germline gives CDR1 SGHRS, CDR2 YFSETQ. Trimming left V 4 bases short and J 1 base short, with 8 bases between. The CDR3, as DNA: TGCGCCAGCAGCGAAGTTCCGAACACTGAAGCTTTCTTT. Translation: CASSEVPNTEAFF.

V gene TRBV18 combines with J gene TRBJ2-7, with a possible D match to TRBD2 (5 bases). Trimming left V 2 bases short and J 12 bases short, with 20 bases between. The CDR3 is 14 residues long. Germline V lookup: CDR1 KGHSH, CDR2 LQKENI. The CDR3 here is CASSPSGLAPLMYF. In nucleotides, the CDR3 is TGTGCCAGCTCACCATCCGGGCTAGCCCCTCTCATGTACTTC. The whole variable domain, remainder taken from reference TRBV18 and TRBJ2-7, is NAGVMQNPRHLVRRRGQEARLRCSPMKGHSHVYWYRQLPEEGLKFMVYLQKENIIDESGMPKERFSAEFPKEGPSILRIQQVVRGDSAAYFCASSPSGLAPLMYFGPGTRLTVT.

The chain has TRBV2 and TRBJ2-3, with D unresolved. The CDR3 has 13 residues. The V end was cut by 8 bases, the J end by 0 bases, with 9 bases between. Germline loops: CDR1 SNHLY, CDR2 FYNNEI. CDR3 protein: CASFPDSTDTQYF. In nucleotides, the CDR3 is TGTGCCAGCTTCCCAGACAGCACAGATACGCAGTATTTT.

The chain combines TRBV27 with TRBJ1-1; D might be TRBD1 (5 bases). The germline V gene encodes CDR1 MNHEY and CDR2 SMNVEV (reference sequence). Trimming took off 7 bases at V and 2 bases at J, with 17 bases between the two ends. This CDR3 has 15 amino acids. The CDR3 sequence is CASTALGRLNTEAFF. The CDR3 DNA is TGTGCCAGCACCGCTTTGGGGCGGTTAAACACTGAAGCTTTCTTT.

The chain employs TRBV12-5 and TRBJ2-3, with TRBD2 matching 12 bases. Unmatched junction bases numbered 3, after V lost 5 bases and J lost 6 bases. The CDR3 runs to 14 residues. Germline values: CDR1 LGHNT, CDR2 FRNRAP. CDR3 region: CASGLAGGTDTQYF. Here the CDR3 DNA reads TGTGCTAGTGGTCTAGCGGGAGGGACGGATACGCAGTATTTT.

The rearrangement uses TRBV11-2 and TRBJ2-3; 7 bases map to TRBD2. V gave up 3 bases and J gave up 2 bases; unmatched junction bases: 2. The CDR3 runs 14 residues. The germline V gene encodes CDR1 SGHAT and CDR2 FQNNGV. CDR3 in DNA: TGTGCCAGCAGCTTTGCGGGAGTCACAGATACGCAGTATTTT. It translates to CASSFAGVTDTQYF.

The chain is built from TRBV29-1 and TRBJ2-1; D ambiguous. Trimming left V 6 bases short and J 4 bases short, with 13 bases between. Looked up from germline, CDR1 is SQVTM and CDR2 is ANQGSEA. The CDR3 loop spans 13 amino acids. The CDR3 DNA reads TGCAGCGTCCTCGGGCATGGGTACAATGAGCAGTTCTTC. Protein: CSVLGHGYNEQFF.

The chain carries TRBV29-1 and TRBJ1-2, with TRBD1 as a possible D gene (5 bases). This CDR3 comprises 13 residues. Germline V lookup: CDR1 SQVTM, CDR2 ANQGSEA. V dropped 0 bases and J dropped 5 bases, with 10 bases sitting between them. The CDR3 reads CSVEDDGGYGYTF. In DNA, the CDR3 is TGCAGCGTTGAAGATGACGGGGGGTATGGCTACACCTTC.

The chain is built from TRBV27 and TRBJ1-3; no clear D gene. The CDR3 runs 13 residues. Germline V lookup: CDR1 MNHEY, CDR2 SMNVEV (reference sequence). Trimming shortened V by 6 bases and J by 0 bases, and 6 bases separated the two germline ends. The CDR3, as DNA: TGTGCCAGCAGGGCGACCTCTGGAAACACCATATATTTT. Its translation is CASRATSGNTIYF.